What follows is one TCR beta chain and its context. TCRdb re-derived calls from the reads in MiXCR, one entry per CDR3 protein. The data contain around 490,000 distinct CDR3 sequences, around a quarter of them seen just once; the ten biggest clones take up approximately 13%. This sample was included in a study of T cell repertoires in cytomegalovirus infection. Trimming cost V 0 bases and J 2 bases, with 8 bases left between them. The V gene's germline CDR1 is SQVTM and CDR2 ANQGSEA. The CDR3 extends over 14 amino acids. The TCR sequence derives from a human donor in good health (CMV status not recorded). Some clones in this sample may be carry-over from other donors' samples. Material: PBMCs. The gene calls are TRBV29-1 and TRBJ1-5, with TRBD1 as a possible D gene (5 bases). The CDR3 loop reads CSVEDRVGNQPQHF. For the CDR3, the DNA is TGCAGCGTTGAAGACAGGGTCGGCAATCAGCCCCAGCATTTT.